This TCR beta chain derives from a study of T cells in Graves' hyperthyroidism and ophthalmopathy. Germline V gives CDR1 LNHDA, CDR2 SQIVND (reference sequence). The CDR3 length is 16 residues. The V end was cut by 3 bases, the J end by 0 bases, with 11 bases between. It was RNA transcripts that yielded the amplified TCR beta CDR3 regions. TCR CDR3 regions were first amplified by RT-PCR with HTBI primers. In TCRdb, the multiplex PCR reads were re-called with MiXCR into one record per CDR3 protein. The sample lists a few hundred thousand distinct CDR3 sequences, 16% seen once, with under 3.5% in the top ten. Thyroid ultrasound and orbital computed tomography, with clinical symptoms and serum thyroxine and TRAb, informed diagnoses. It was around 11 ml of fresh peripheral blood that supplied the PBMCs. This clonotype was detected a few times. Its antigen is unknown. Findings of the study overall: Blood also carried most thyroid clonotypes expanded above 0.001.

The sequenced material came from blood. This sequence joins TRBV19 and TRBJ2-2; D is possibly TRBD1 or TRBD2 (5 bases each). This sequence was found in a woman aged 40 to 50 with Graves' ophthalmopathy. The CDR3 sequence is CASSIGAGTNTGELFF. The CDR3 bases are TGTGCCAGTAGTATCGGGGCAGGGACGAACACCGGGGAGCTGTTTTTT.